Included here is one T cell receptor beta chain sequence, with context. The study assigned cohorts using participant-reported clinical history. CDR1 and CDR2 (germline): SGHTA, FQGTGA. The length of the CDR3 is 18 residues. V trimming: 6 bases; J trimming: 8 bases; junction bases outside the gene matches: 16. These data originate in a study of blood T cell repertoires in COVID-19. On the study more broadly: Researchers got acute and convalescent COVID-19 samples from the United States, Italy and Spain. Nucleic acid was either cDNA or gDNA, and it came from T cells, B-cell-depleted T cells, or PBMCs.

Original methodology: Counts of nucleated cells, estimated from reference gene primer amplification, were obtained. Assay used: immunoSEQ multiplex PCR; TCRdb lists only in-frame clones, some missing. That table supplies the V and J calls and clone size; D and trimming were determined from the DNA. The sample comprises about 270,000 clones, about 90% of which are singletons, and approximately 4% rests with the top ten. The TCR comes from a woman under 40 with acute COVID-19. This chain uses TRBV7-3 with TRBJ2-1, with 13 bases fitting TRBD2. The sample comprised PBMCs or T cells enriched from blood (not recorded which). CDR3 loop: CASSSNPSGTSGNYEQFF. The DNA of the CDR3 is TGTGCCAGCAGTTCAAACCCGTCCGGGACTAGCGGGAACTATGAGCAGTTCTTC. The full variable domain, rest sourced from reference TRBV7-3 and TRBJ2-1, is GAGVSQTPSNKVTEKGKYVELRCDPISGHTALYWYRQSLGQGPEFLIYFQGTGAADDSGLPNDRFFAVRPEGSVSTLKIQRTERGDSAVYLCASSSNPSGTSGNYEQFFGPGTRLTVL.